The sequence of this T cell receptor (beta chain) was determined in a study of PD-L1 blockade in urothelial cancer. About the research overall: Blood analysis took place 3 weeks (second dose) and 6 weeks after treatment start. Typically, measured as a median, blood samples had approximately 130,000 T cells.

The CDR3 contains 17 residues. From germline, CDR1 is MGHRA and CDR2 YSYEKL. V shed 1 base and J shed 0 bases, with 10 bases lying between them. Profiling relied on immunoSEQ multiplex PCR, and the TCRdb table lists in-frame clones only, not all of them. The sample carries tens of thousands of clones, roughly 82% recorded once. The starting material was PBMCs, obtained around atezolizumab (anti-PD-L1) treatment. The clonotype comes from a man aged 70 or older with urothelial cancer. V gene TRBV4-1 combines with J gene TRBJ2-6, with D uncertain. CDR3 protein: CASSQVRLRSGANVLTF. In nucleotides, the CDR3 is TGCGCCAGCAGCCAAGTCCGATTGCGCTCTGGGGCCAACGTCCTGACTTTC.